These T cell receptor beta chains were read from a single sample in a study of blood T cell repertoires in COVID-19. The protocol was immunoSEQ multiplex PCR, while the TCRdb copy is restricted to in-frame clones and leaves out a portion. Of more than 120,000 clones detected, around 86% appear once; the ten largest clones hold 30% to 45%. The sequenced material came from peripheral blood. These receptors were obtained from a middle-aged man who had recovered from COVID-19. Both conserved end residues are trimmed from each CDR3. Each record gives: J gene, D gene, V gene, CDR3 protein. A D gene is named only where the DNA matches it firmly.

j_gene: TRBJ1-3
d_gene: TRBD1
v_gene: TRBV9
CDR3aa: ASSVVGQGSGNTIY

j_gene: TRBJ2-2
d_gene: -
v_gene: TRBV6-6
CDR3aa: ASIRGLNTGELF

j_gene: TRBJ1-2
d_gene: -
v_gene: TRBV3-1/TRBV3-2
CDR3aa: ASSLGRGYT

j_gene: TRBJ2-3
d_gene: TRBD1
v_gene: TRBV27
CDR3aa: ASSQTTIYQGAGTDTQY

j_gene: TRBJ2-2
d_gene: TRBD1
v_gene: TRBV9
CDR3aa: ASSVEGQGTGELF

j_gene: TRBJ2-5
d_gene: -
v_gene: TRBV7-9
CDR3aa: ASSQYWASSEWETQY

j_gene: TRBJ2-4
d_gene: TRBD2
v_gene: TRBV6-5
CDR3aa: ASSYSWTSGADIQY

j_gene: TRBJ1-2
d_gene: -
v_gene: TRBV21-1
CDR3aa: ASSTLQHNYGYT

j_gene: TRBJ1-1
d_gene: -
v_gene: TRBV30
CDR3aa: AWSQTENTEAF

j_gene: TRBJ1-2
d_gene: -
v_gene: TRBV19
CDR3aa: ASSPDPTGNYGYT

j_gene: TRBJ1-5
d_gene: -
v_gene: TRBV27
CDR3aa: ASSFGGGDQPQH

j_gene: TRBJ1-4
d_gene: -
v_gene: TRBV3-1/TRBV3-2
CDR3aa: ASSQGGGKSEKLF

j_gene: TRBJ2-7
d_gene: TRBD1
v_gene: TRBV5-1
CDR3aa: ASRRTGSSYEQY

j_gene: TRBJ2-3
d_gene: -
v_gene: TRBV5-5
CDR3aa: ASSFSGTSTDTQY

j_gene: TRBJ2-7
d_gene: TRBD2
v_gene: TRBV2
CDR3aa: ASRVTSVSYEQY

j_gene: TRBJ1-3
d_gene: -
v_gene: TRBV6-5
CDR3aa: ASSSGFTGNTIY

j_gene: TRBJ2-5
d_gene: -
v_gene: TRBV9
CDR3aa: ASSVSGQQETQY

j_gene: TRBJ2-1
d_gene: TRBD1
v_gene: TRBV29-1
CDR3aa: SVIRTGNNEQF

j_gene: TRBJ1-1
d_gene: TRBD1
v_gene: TRBV5-6
CDR3aa: ASSPDRDTEAF

j_gene: TRBJ2-7
d_gene: -
v_gene: TRBV19
CDR3aa: ASSPSPFYEQY

j_gene: TRBJ1-3
d_gene: -
v_gene: TRBV18
CDR3aa: ASSPEVEGGNTIY

j_gene: TRBJ1-2
d_gene: -
v_gene: TRBV6-2/TRBV6-3
CDR3aa: ASSKRDTNYGYT

j_gene: TRBJ1-1
d_gene: -
v_gene: TRBV15
CDR3aa: ATSRVTGLNTEAF

j_gene: TRBJ2-2
d_gene: -
v_gene: TRBV15
CDR3aa: ATSLPGTTSTGELF

j_gene: TRBJ1-1
d_gene: TRBD1
v_gene: TRBV11-1
CDR3aa: ASSLSGTGGTEAF

j_gene: TRBJ1-1
d_gene: -
v_gene: TRBV7-2
CDR3aa: ASSLGLRTEAF

j_gene: TRBJ1-2
d_gene: TRBD1
v_gene: TRBV11-2
CDR3aa: ASSWTGGHLSYGYT

j_gene: TRBJ1-5
d_gene: -
v_gene: TRBV5-8
CDR3aa: ASSLYGQPVYSNQPQH

j_gene: TRBJ2-2
d_gene: TRBD1
v_gene: TRBV5-4
CDR3aa: ASATGTGRATGELF

j_gene: TRBJ1-6
d_gene: -
v_gene: TRBV25-1
CDR3aa: ASSPQGGYDSPLH

j_gene: TRBJ2-3
d_gene: TRBD2
v_gene: TRBV13
CDR3aa: ASSFSRGGRGDTQY

j_gene: TRBJ1-1
d_gene: TRBD1
v_gene: TRBV5-8
CDR3aa: ASSTRGTVLYTEAF

j_gene: TRBJ2-1
d_gene: TRBD2
v_gene: TRBV4-1
CDR3aa: ASSPDSAQRGGNEQF

j_gene: TRBJ2-1
d_gene: TRBD1
v_gene: TRBV9
CDR3aa: ASSVRQGVMNEQF

j_gene: TRBJ1-2
d_gene: TRBD1
v_gene: TRBV28
CDR3aa: ASSLAVTGLGGYT

j_gene: TRBJ2-5
d_gene: TRBD2
v_gene: TRBV7-2
CDR3aa: ASSLASGAQETQY

j_gene: TRBJ2-3
d_gene: -
v_gene: TRBV10-3
CDR3aa: AISEPSTDTQY

j_gene: TRBJ2-4
d_gene: -
v_gene: TRBV20-1
CDR3aa: SAHLAYIQY

j_gene: TRBJ1-1
d_gene: TRBD1
v_gene: TRBV6-4
CDR3aa: ASSGDRGLQAF

j_gene: TRBJ1-2
d_gene: TRBD1
v_gene: TRBV25-1
CDR3aa: ASSDPAGGMGGYT

j_gene: TRBJ2-7
d_gene: TRBD1
v_gene: TRBV7-2
CDR3aa: ASSLAPGQIYEQY

j_gene: TRBJ2-7
d_gene: TRBD2
v_gene: TRBV5-6
CDR3aa: ASSWGLASTYEQY

j_gene: TRBJ2-2
d_gene: TRBD1
v_gene: TRBV14
CDR3aa: ASSHGQGAGELF

j_gene: TRBJ1-1
d_gene: -
v_gene: TRBV7-9
CDR3aa: ASSTQGNTEAF

j_gene: TRBJ2-7
d_gene: TRBD2
v_gene: TRBV25-1
CDR3aa: ASSAGGGYEQY

j_gene: TRBJ2-1
d_gene: -
v_gene: TRBV14
CDR3aa: ASSQARTGYLF

j_gene: TRBJ1-4
d_gene: TRBD1
v_gene: TRBV19
CDR3aa: ASSKRQGFGEKLF